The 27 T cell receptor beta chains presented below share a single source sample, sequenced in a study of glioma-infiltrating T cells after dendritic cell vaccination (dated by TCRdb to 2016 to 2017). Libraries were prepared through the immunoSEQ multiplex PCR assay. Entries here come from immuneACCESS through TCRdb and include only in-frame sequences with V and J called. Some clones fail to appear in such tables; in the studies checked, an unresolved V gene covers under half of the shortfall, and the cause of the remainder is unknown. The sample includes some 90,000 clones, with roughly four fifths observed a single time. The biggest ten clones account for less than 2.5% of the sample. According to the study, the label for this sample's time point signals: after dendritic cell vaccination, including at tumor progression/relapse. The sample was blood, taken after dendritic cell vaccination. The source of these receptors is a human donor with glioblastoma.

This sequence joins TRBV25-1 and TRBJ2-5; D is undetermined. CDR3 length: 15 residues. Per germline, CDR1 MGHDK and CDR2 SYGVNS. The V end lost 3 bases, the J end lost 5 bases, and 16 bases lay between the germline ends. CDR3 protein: CASSDVVTGLETQYF. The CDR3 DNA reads TGTGCCAGCAGTGATGTTGTGACGGGTTTGGAGACCCAGTACTTC.

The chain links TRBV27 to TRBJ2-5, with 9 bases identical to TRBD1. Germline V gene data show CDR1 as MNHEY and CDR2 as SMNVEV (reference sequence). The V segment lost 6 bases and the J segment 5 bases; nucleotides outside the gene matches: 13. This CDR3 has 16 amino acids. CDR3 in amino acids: CASRTILQGARETQYF. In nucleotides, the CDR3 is TGTGCCAGCAGGACTATATTACAGGGGGCGCGGGAGACCCAGTACTTC.

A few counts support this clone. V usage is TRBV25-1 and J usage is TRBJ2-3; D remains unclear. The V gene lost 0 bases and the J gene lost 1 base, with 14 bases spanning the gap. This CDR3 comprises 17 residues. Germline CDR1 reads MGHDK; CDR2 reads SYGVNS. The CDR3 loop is CASSEYIYRNGTDTQYF. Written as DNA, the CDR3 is TGTGCCAGCAGTGAATATATATACAGAAACGGCACAGATACGCAGTATTTT.

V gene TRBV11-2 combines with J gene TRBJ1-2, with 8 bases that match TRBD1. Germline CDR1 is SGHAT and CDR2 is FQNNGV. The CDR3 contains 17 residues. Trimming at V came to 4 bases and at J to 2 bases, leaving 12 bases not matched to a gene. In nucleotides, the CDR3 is TGTGCCAGCAGCTCAATAAATCGCCGGGACAGGAACTATGGCTACACCTTC. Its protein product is CASSSINRRDRNYGYTF.

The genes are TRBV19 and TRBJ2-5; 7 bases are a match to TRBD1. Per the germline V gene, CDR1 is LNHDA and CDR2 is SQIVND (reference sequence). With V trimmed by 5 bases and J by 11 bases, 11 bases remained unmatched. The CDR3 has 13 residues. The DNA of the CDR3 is TGTGCCAGTAGTCTGGGACAGACGGGCCAGCAGTACTTC. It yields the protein CASSLGQTGQQYF.

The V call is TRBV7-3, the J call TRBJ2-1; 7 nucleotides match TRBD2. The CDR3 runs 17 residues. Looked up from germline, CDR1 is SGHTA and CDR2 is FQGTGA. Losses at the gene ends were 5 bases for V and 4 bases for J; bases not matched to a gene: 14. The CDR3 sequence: CASSPMVRASGYNEQFF. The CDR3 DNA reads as TGTGCCAGCAGCCCAATGGTTAGGGCTAGCGGATACAATGAGCAGTTCTTC.

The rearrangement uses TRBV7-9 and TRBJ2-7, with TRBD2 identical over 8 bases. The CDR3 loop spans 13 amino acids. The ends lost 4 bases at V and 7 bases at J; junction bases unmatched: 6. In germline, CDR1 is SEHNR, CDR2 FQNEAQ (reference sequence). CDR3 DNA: TGTGCCAGCAGCTCGATAGGGACTAGGGAGCAGTACTTC. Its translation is CASSSIGTREQYF.

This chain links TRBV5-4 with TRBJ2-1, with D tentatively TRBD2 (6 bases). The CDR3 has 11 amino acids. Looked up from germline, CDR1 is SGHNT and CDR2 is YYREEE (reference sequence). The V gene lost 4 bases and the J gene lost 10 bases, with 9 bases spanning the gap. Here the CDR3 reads CASSGLAEQFF. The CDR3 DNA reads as TGTGCCAGCAGCGGGCTAGCGGAGCAGTTCTTC.

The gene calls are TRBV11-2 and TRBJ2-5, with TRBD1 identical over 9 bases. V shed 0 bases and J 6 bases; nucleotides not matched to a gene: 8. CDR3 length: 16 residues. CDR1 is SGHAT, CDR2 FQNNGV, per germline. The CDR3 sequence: CASSLDRDRDGKTQYF. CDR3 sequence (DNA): TGTGCCAGCAGCTTAGATAGGGACAGGGATGGGAAGACCCAGTACTTC.

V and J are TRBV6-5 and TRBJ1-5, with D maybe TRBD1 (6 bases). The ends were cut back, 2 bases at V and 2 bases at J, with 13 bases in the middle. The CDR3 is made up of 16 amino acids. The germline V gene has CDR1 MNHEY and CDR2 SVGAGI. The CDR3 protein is CASSYRPGVGNQPQHF. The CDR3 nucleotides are TGTGCCAGCAGTTACCGTCCAGGGGTCGGCAATCAGCCCCAGCATTTT.

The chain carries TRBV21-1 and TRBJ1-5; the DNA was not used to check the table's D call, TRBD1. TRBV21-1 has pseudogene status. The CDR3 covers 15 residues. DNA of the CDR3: TGTGCCAGCAGCATGACAGGAGATAGCAATCAGCCCCAGCATTTT. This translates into CASSMTGDSNQPQHF.

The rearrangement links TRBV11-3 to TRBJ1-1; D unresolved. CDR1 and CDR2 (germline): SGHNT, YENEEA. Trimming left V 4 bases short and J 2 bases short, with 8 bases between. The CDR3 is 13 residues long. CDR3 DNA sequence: TGTGCCAGCAGCTATTTGGGCAACACTGAAGCTTTCTTT. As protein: CASSYLGNTEAFF.

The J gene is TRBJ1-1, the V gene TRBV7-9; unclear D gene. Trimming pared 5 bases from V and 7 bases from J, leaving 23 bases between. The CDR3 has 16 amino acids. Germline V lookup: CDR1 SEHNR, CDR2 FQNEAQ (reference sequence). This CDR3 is CASSHAGALRPFEAFF. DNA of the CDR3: TGTGCCAGCAGCCATGCGGGCGCTCTGAGACCGTTTGAAGCTTTCTTT.

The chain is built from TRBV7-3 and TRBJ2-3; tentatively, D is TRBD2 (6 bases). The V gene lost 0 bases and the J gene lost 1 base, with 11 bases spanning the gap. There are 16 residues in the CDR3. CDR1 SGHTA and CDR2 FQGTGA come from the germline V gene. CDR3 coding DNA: TGTGCCAGCAGCTTAACCGGGAGAAGGGGCACAGATACGCAGTATTTT. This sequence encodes CASSLTGRRGTDTQYF.

CDR3 sequence (DNA): TGTGCCAGCTCACCGCGGGACAGGGCTGAAAAACTGTTTTTT. This translates into CASSPRDRAEKLFF. The chain couples TRBV18 to TRBJ1-4, with 9 bases lining up with TRBD1. This CDR3 spans 14 amino acids. The junction had 3 bases not matched to a gene; V was cut back by 3 bases and J by 7 bases. The V gene's germline CDR1 is KGHSH and CDR2 LQKENI.

Here the CDR3 DNA reads TGTGCCAGCAGGCGGAGTAACACCATATATTTT. Translation gives CASRRSNTIYF. The genes are TRBV6-5 and TRBJ1-3; the D is unclear. Trimming cost V 6 bases and J 7 bases, with 7 bases left between them. Germline loops: CDR1 MNHEY, CDR2 SVGAGI. This CDR3 contains 11 residues.

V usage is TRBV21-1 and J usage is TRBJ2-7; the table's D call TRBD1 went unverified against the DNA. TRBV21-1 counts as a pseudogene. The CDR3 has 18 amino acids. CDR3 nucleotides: TGTGCCAGCAGCCGACTAATACAGGGCGAGTCGGCGTCCTACGAGCAGTACGTC. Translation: CASSRLIQGESASYEQYV.

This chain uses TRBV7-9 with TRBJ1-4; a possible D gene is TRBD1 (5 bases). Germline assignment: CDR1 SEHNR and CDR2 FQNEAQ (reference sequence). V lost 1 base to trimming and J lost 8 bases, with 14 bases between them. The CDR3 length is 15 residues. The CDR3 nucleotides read TGTGCCAGCAGCTTAGTTCAGGGTGTGTCGGAAAAACTGTTTTTT. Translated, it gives CASSLVQGVSEKLFF. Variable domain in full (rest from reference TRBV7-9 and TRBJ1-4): DTGVSQNPRHKITKRGQNVTFRCDPISEHNRLYWYRQTLGQGPEFLTYFQNEAQLEKSRLLSDRFSAERPKGSFSTLEIQRTEQGDSAMYLCASSLVQGVSEKLFFGSGTQLSVL.

CDR3 sequence (DNA): TGCGCCAGCAGCCAAGATCAGGGCAGAGGAAACACCATATATTTT. Its translation: CASSQDQGRGNTIYF. The J gene is TRBJ1-3, the V gene TRBV4-1; D is perhaps TRBD1 (5 bases). Germline lookup yields CDR1 MGHRA and CDR2 YSYEKL. With 0 bases removed from V and 4 bases from J, the gap between germline ends came to 10 bases. The CDR3 loop spans 15 amino acids.

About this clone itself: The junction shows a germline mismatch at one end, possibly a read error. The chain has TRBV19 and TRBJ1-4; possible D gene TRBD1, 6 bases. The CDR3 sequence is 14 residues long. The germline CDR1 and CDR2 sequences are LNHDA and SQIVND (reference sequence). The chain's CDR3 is CTSNLGGEDEKLFF. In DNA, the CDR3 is TGTACCAGTAATTTAGGGGGTGAAGATGAAAAACTGTTTTTT.

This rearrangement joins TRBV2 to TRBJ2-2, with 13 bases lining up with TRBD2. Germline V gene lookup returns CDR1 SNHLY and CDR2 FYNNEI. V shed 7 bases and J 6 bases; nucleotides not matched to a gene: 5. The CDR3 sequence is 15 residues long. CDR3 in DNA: TGTGCCAGCACCCCGGGACTAGCGGGATCCGGGGAGCTGTTTTTT. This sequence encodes CASTPGLAGSGELFF.

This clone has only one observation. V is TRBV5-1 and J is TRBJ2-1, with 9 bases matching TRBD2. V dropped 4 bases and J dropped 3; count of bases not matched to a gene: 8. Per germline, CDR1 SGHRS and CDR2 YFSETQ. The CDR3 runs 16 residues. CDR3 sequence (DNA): TGCGCCAGCAGCCTACGGGCTAGCGGGGTCTACAATGAGCAGTTCTTC. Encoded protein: CASSLRASGVYNEQFF.

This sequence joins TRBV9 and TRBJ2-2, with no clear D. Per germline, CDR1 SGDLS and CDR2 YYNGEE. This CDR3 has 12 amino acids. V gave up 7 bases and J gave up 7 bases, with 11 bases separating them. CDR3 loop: CASGLPVGELFF. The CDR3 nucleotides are TGTGCCAGCGGGCTCCCGGTCGGGGAGCTGTTTTTT.

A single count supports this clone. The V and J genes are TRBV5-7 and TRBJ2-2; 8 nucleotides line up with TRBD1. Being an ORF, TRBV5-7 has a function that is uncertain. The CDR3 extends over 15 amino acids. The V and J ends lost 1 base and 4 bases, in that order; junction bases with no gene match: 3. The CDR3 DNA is TGTGCCAGCAGCTTGTCACAGGGGGGCACCGGGGAGCTGTTTTTT. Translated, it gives CASSLSQGGTGELFF.

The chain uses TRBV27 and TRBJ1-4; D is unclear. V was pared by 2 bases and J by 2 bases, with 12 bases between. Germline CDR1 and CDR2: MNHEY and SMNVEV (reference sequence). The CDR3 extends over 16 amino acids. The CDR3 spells CASSLLSGVTNEKLFF. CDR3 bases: TGTGCCAGCAGTTTACTGAGCGGGGTTACTAATGAAAAACTGTTTTTT.

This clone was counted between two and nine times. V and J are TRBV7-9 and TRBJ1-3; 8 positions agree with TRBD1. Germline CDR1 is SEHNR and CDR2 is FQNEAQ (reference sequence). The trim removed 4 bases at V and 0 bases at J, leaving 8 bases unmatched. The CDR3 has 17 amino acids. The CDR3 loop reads CASSWTGSISSGNTIYF. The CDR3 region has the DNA TGTGCCAGCAGCTGGACAGGGTCAATAAGCTCTGGAAACACCATATATTTT.

The CDR3 loop is CASSWTGDNYGYTF. Here the CDR3 DNA reads TGCGCCAGCAGCTGGACAGGGGATAACTATGGCTACACCTTC. The chain employs TRBV5-1 and TRBJ1-2; 9 positions agree with TRBD1. The V segment lost 3 bases and the J segment 1 base; nucleotides outside the gene matches: 1. The CDR3 has 14 residues. Germline lookup yields CDR1 SGHRS and CDR2 YFSETQ. Together with reference TRBV5-1 and TRBJ1-2, the CDR3 gives the full variable domain: KAGVTQTPRYLIKTRGQQVTLSCSPISGHRSVSWYQQTPGQGLQFLFEYFSETQRNKGNFPGRFSGRQFSNSRSEMNVSTLELGDSALYLCASSWTGDNYGYTFGSGTRLTVV.